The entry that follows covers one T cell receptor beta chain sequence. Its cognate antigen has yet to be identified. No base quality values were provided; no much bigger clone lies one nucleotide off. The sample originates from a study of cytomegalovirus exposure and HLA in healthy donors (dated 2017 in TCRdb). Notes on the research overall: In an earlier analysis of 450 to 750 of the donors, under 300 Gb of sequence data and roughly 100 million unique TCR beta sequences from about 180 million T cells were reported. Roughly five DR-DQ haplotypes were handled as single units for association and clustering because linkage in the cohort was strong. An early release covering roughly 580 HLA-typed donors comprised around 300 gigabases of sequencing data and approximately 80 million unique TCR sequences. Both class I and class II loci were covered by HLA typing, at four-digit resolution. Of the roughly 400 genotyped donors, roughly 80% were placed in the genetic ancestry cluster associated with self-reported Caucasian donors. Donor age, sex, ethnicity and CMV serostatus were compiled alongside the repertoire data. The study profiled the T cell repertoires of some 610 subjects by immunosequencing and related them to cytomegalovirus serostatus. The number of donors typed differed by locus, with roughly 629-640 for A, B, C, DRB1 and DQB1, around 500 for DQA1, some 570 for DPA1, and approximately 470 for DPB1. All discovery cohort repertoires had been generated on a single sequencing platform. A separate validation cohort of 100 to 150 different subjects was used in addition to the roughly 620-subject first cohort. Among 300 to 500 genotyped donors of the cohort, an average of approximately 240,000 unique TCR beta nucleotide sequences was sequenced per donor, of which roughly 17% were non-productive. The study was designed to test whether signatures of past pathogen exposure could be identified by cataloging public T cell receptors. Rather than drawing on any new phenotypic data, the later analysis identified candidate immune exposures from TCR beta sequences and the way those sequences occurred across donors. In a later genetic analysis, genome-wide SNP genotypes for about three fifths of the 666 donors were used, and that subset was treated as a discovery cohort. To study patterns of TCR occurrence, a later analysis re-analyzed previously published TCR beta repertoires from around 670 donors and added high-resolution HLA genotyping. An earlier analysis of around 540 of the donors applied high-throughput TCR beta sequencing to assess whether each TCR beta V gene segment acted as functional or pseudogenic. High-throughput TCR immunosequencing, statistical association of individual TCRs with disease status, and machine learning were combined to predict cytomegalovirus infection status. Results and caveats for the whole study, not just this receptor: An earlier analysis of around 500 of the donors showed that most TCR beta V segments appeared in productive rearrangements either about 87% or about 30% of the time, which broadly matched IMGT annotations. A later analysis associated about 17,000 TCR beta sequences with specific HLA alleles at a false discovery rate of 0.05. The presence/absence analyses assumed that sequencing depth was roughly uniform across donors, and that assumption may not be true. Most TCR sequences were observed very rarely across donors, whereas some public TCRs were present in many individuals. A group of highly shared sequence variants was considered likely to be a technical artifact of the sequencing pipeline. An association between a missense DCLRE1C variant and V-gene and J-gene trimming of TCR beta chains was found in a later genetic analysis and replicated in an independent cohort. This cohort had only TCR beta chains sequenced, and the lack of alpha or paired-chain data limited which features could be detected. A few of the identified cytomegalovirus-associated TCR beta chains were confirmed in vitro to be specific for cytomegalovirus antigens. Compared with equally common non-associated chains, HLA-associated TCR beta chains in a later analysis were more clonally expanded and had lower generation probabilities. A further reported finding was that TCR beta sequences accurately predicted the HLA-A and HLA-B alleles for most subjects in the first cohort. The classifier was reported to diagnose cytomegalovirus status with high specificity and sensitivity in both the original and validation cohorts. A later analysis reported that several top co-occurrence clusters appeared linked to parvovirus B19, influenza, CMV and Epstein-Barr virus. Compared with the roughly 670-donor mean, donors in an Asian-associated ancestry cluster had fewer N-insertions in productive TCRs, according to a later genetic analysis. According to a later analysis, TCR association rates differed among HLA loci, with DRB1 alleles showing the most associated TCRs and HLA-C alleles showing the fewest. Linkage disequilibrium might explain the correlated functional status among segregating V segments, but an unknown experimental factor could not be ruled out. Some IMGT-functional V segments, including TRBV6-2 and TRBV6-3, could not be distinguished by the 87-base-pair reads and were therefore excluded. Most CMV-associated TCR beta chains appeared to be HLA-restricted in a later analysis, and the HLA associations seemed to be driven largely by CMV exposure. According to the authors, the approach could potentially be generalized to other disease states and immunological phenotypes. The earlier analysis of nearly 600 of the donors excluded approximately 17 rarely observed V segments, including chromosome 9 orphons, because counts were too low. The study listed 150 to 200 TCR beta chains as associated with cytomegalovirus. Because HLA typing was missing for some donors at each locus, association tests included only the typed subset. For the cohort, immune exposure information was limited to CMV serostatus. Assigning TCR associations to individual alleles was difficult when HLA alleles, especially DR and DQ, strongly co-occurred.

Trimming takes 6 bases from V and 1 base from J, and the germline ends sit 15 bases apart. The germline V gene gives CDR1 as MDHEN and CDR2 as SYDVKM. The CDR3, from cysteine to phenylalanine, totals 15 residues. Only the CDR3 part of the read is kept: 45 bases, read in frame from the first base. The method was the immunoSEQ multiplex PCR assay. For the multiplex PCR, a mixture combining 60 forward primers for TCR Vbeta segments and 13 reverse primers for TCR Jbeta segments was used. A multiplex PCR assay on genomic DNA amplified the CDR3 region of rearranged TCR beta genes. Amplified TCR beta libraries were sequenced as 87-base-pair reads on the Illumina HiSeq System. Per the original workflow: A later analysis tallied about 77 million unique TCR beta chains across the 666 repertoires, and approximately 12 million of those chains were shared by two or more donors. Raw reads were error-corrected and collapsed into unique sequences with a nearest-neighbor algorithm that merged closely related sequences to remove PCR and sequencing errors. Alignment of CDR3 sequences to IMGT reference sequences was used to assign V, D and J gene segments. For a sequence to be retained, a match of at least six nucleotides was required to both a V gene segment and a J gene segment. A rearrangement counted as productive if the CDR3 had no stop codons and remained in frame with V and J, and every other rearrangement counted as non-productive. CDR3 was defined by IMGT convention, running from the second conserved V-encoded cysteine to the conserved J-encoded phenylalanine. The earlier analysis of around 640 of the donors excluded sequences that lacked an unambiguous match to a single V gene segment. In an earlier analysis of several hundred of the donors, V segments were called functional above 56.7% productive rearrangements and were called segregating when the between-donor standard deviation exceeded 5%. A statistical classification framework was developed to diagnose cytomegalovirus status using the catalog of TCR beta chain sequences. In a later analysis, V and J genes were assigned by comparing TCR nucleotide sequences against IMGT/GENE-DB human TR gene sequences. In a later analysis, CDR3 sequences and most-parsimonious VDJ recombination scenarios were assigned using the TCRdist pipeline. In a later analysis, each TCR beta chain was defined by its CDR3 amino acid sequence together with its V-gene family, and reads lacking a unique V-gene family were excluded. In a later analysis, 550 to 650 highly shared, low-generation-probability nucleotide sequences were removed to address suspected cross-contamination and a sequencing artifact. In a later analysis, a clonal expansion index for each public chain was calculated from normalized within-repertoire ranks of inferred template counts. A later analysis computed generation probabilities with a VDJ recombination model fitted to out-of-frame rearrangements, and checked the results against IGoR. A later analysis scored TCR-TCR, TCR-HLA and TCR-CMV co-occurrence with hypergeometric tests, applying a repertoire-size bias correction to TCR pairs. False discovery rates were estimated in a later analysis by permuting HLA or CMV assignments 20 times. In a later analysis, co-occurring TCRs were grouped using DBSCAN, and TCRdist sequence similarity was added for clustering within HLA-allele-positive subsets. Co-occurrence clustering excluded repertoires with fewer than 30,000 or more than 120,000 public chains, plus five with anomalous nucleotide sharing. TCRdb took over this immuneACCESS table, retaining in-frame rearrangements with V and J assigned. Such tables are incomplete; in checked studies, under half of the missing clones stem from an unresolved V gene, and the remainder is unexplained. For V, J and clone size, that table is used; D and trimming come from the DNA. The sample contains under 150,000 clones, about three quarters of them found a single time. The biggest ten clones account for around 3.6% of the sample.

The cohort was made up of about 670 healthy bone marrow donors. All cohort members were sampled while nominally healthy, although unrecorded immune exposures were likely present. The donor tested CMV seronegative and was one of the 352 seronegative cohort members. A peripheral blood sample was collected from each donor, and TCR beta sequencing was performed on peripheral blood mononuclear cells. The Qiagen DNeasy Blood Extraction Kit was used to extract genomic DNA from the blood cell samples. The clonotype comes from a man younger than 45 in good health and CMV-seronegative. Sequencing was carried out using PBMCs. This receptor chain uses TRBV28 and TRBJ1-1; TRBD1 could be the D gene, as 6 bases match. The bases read TGTGCCAGCAGCCACTACAGGGACACGAACACTGAAGCTTTCTTT. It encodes CASSHYRDTNTEAFF.